A single sample gave rise to the 22 T cell receptor beta chains below, sequenced in a study of blood T cell repertoires in COVID-19. Only in-frame clones appear in the TCRdb table, and some are missing; sequencing was by immunoSEQ multiplex PCR. The sample yields hundreds of thousands of clones, 85% to 90% seen once. The sequenced sample consisted of PBMCs or T cells enriched from blood (not recorded which). All receptors derive from a young man who had recovered from COVID-19.

The chain links TRBV30 to TRBJ2-1; tentative D call: TRBD1 (6 bases). The length of the CDR3 is 13 residues. V dropped 4 bases and J dropped 5 bases, with 12 bases sitting between them. From germline, CDR1 is GTSNPN and CDR2 SVGIG (reference sequence). CDR3 amino acids: CAWTQGSNNEQFF. In DNA form, the CDR3 reads TGTGCCTGGACACAGGGATCCAACAATGAGCAGTTCTTC.

The chain recombines TRBV30 with TRBJ1-3; no clear D. With 3 bases removed from V and 7 bases from J, the gap between germline ends came to 7 bases. Germline V CDR1 and CDR2: GTSNPN, SVGIG (reference sequence). The CDR3 loop spans 11 amino acids. CDR3 sequence: CAWSPANTIYF. The CDR3 DNA is TGTGCCTGGAGCCCCGCGAACACCATATATTTT.

The chain couples TRBV3-1 (or the pseudogene TRBV3-2) to TRBJ2-7, with D possibly TRBD1 on 6 matching bases. Per germline, CDR1 LGHDT and CDR2 YNNKEL (reference sequence). CDR3 size: 14 residues. Trimming stripped 2 bases from V and 5 bases from J, with 13 bases between. The CDR3 spells CASSQLTGINEQYF. DNA of the CDR3: TGTGCCAGCAGCCAACTAACAGGGATCAACGAGCAGTACTTC.

The chain employs TRBV7-9 and TRBJ2-1; perhaps TRBD2 as D (6 bases). This CDR3 spans 15 amino acids. In germline, CDR1 is SEHNR, CDR2 FQNEAQ (reference sequence). Trimming cost V 2 bases and J 5 bases, with 13 bases left between them. Here the CDR3 DNA reads TGTGCCAGCAGCTTAAGGGTGGAGGGAAACAATGAGCAGTTCTTC. Its protein product is CASSLRVEGNNEQFF.

The chain joins TRBV7-9 to TRBJ1-6, with 9 bases lining up with TRBD1. CDR3 length: 17 residues. Germline lookup yields CDR1 SEHNR and CDR2 FQNEAQ (reference sequence). Trimming removed 1 base from V and 1 base from J; junction bases left unmatched: 2. The CDR3 sequence is CASSLGDRASYNSPLHF. DNA of the CDR3: TGTGCCAGCAGCTTAGGGGACAGGGCGTCCTATAATTCACCCCTCCACTTT.

The genes are TRBV29-1 and TRBJ1-1, with D hard to call. The germline CDR1 and CDR2 sequences are SQVTM and ANQGSEA. The CDR3 runs 13 residues. The V gene lost 6 bases and the J gene lost 4 bases, with 15 bases spanning the gap. This chain's CDR3 is CSVSLREGTEAFF. The CDR3 bases are TGCAGCGTGTCGCTTCGGGAGGGCACTGAAGCTTTCTTT.

The chain is built from TRBV28 and TRBJ1-1; D may be TRBD1 (5 bases). The germline V gene has CDR1 MDHEN and CDR2 SYDVKM. The CDR3 contains 15 residues. Trimming shortened V by 10 bases and J by 0 bases, and 18 bases separated the two germline ends. CDR3 residues: CAIINRGLLNTEAFF. Written as DNA, the CDR3 is TGTGCCATTATAAATAGGGGACTTCTGAACACTGAAGCTTTCTTT.

The V gene is TRBV5-4, the J gene TRBJ2-7; D not certain. CDR3 size: 14 residues. Trimming stripped 1 base from V and 2 bases from J, with 10 bases between. The germline gives CDR1 SGHNT, CDR2 YYREEE (reference sequence). The CDR3 sequence is CASSLTSEAYEQYF. The CDR3 DNA follows: TGTGCCAGCAGCTTGACAAGTGAGGCCTACGAGCAGTACTTC.

V is TRBV5-5 and J is TRBJ1-1; weak D call: TRBD1 (5 bases). Per germline, CDR1 SGHKS and CDR2 YYEKEE (reference sequence). The CDR3 length is 12 residues. V was trimmed by 4 bases and J by 6 bases, leaving 10 bases between them. CDR3 loop: CASSRGSPEAFF. Here the CDR3 DNA reads TGTGCCAGCAGCAGGGGATCCCCTGAAGCTTTCTTT.

The CDR3 is CASSLDSYYGYTF. CDR3 bases: TGTGCCAGTAGTCTCGACAGTTACTATGGCTACACCTTC. The chain joins TRBV19 to TRBJ1-2, with a weak D call TRBD1 (5 bases). The CDR3 length is 13 residues. Per the germline V gene, CDR1 is LNHDA and CDR2 is SQIVND (reference sequence). The V end was cut by 5 bases, the J end by 3 bases, with 10 bases between.

V is TRBV4-1 and J is TRBJ2-2; 8 bases agree with TRBD2. V trimming: 0 bases; J trimming: 5 bases; junction bases outside the gene matches: 5. The CDR3 length is 16 residues. CDR1 is MGHRA and CDR2 is YSYEKL in the germline V gene. The CDR3 sequence is CASSQEAGVWTGELFF. The CDR3, as DNA: TGCGCCAGCAGCCAAGAAGCGGGAGTATGGACCGGGGAGCTGTTTTTT.

CDR3 DNA sequence: TGCGCCAGCAGCTTGGCCACTGAGACCCAGTACTTC. This codes for CASSLATETQYF. V gene TRBV5-1 combines with J gene TRBJ2-5; D not certain. The CDR3 totals 12 residues. Germline values: CDR1 SGHRS, CDR2 YFSETQ. With 0 bases removed from V and 5 bases from J, the gap between germline ends came to 5 bases.

V is TRBV5-5 and J is TRBJ2-6, with D possibly matching TRBD1 (6 bases). The length of the CDR3 is 16 residues. V was cut by 1 base and J by 0 bases, with 8 bases left in between. Germline CDR1 SGHKS, CDR2 YYEKEE (reference sequence). The CDR3 sequence: CASSLRGGSGANVLTF. The DNA of the CDR3 is TGTGCCAGCAGCTTGCGAGGGGGCTCTGGGGCCAACGTCCTGACTTTC. Full variable domain (remainder filled in from reference TRBV5-5 and TRBJ2-6): DAGVTQSPTHLIKTRGQQVTLRCSPISGHKSVSWYQQVLGQGPQFIFQYYEKEERGRGNFPDRFSARQFPNYSSELNVNALLLGDSALYLCASSLRGGSGANVLTFGAGSRLTVL.

The chain carries TRBV6-2 or TRBV6-3 and TRBJ2-3, with a possible D match to TRBD1 (5 bases). Germline V CDR1 and CDR2: MNHEY, SVGEGT. Trimming pared 6 bases from V and 4 bases from J, leaving 11 bases between. The CDR3 runs to 13 residues. The CDR3 nucleotides are TGTGCCAGCAGCTGGGCAGGGTCAGATACGCAGTATTTT. Translated: CASSWAGSDTQYF.

The chain joins TRBV4-1 to TRBJ2-7, with D possibly matching TRBD1 (6 bases). CDR3 length: 17 amino acids. CDR1 is MGHRA, CDR2 YSYEKL, per germline. V gave up 4 bases and J gave up 0 bases, with 19 bases separating them. The CDR3 loop is CASSRIRDTDSSYEQYF. In DNA, the CDR3 is TGCGCCAGCAGCCGGATCCGGGACACCGATAGCTCCTACGAGCAGTACTTC.

The rearrangement joins TRBV25-1 to TRBJ2-7; TRBD2 matches at 11 bases. Germline lookup yields CDR1 MGHDK and CDR2 SYGVNS. The length of the CDR3 is 14 residues. V gave up 8 bases and J gave up 4 bases; unmatched junction bases: 7. CDR3 in amino acids: CASRTSGGAYEQYF. DNA for the CDR3: TGTGCCAGCCGAACTAGCGGGGGTGCGTACGAGCAGTACTTC.

This clone has just a few counts. This chain connects TRBV2 to TRBJ2-7; 7 bases fit TRBD1. Germline V gene data show CDR1 as SNHLY and CDR2 as FYNNEI. V shed 5 bases and J 3 bases; nucleotides not matched to a gene: 7. CDR3 size: 14 residues. CDR3 residues: CASSRWTGNYEQYF. DNA for the CDR3: TGTGCCAGCAGTCGTTGGACAGGAAACTACGAGCAGTACTTC.

This clone has only a few counts. The chain uses TRBV19 and TRBJ2-7; 7 nucleotides line up with TRBD2. This CDR3 comprises 12 residues. CDR1 LNHDA and CDR2 SQIVND come from the germline V gene (reference sequence). J was trimmed by 5 bases and V by 5 bases; bases with no gene match: 3. CDR3 coding DNA: TGTGCCAGTAGTCAAGCGGGAAACGAGCAGTACTTC. It yields the protein CASSQAGNEQYF.

This chain uses TRBV6-5 with TRBJ2-1; tentative D call: TRBD2 (6 bases). V lost 7 bases and J lost 4, with 8 bases in between. The CDR3 has 12 amino acids. The germline gives CDR1 MNHEY, CDR2 SVGAGI. The CDR3 protein is CASTGDYNEQFF. DNA for the CDR3: TGTGCCAGCACGGGGGATTACAATGAGCAGTTCTTC.

This rearrangement joins TRBV28 to TRBJ1-4; D is ambiguous. V dropped 2 bases and J dropped 10 bases, with 8 bases sitting between them. Germline V gene lookup returns CDR1 MDHEN and CDR2 SYDVKM. There are 12 residues in the CDR3. CDR3: CASSLTGGKLFF. The CDR3 DNA is TGTGCCAGCAGTTTAACTGGAGGAAAACTGTTTTTT.

The chain recombines TRBV3-1 (or the pseudogene TRBV3-2) with TRBJ2-7; tentatively, D is TRBD2 (5 bases). The CDR3 spans 15 residues. The V end lost 4 bases, the J end lost 0 bases, and 13 bases lay between the germline ends. Germline V gene data show CDR1 as LGHDT and CDR2 as YNNKEL (reference sequence). The CDR3 region has the DNA TGTGCCAGCAGCCGGACCGGGAAATTCTCCTACGAGCAGTACTTC. Its translation is CASSRTGKFSYEQYF.

About this clone itself: Other DNA sequences in this specimen translate into the identical CDR3. The rearrangement joins TRBV5-6 to TRBJ1-6; 7 nucleotides align to TRBD1. CDR3 length equals 15 residues. In germline, CDR1 is SGHDT, CDR2 YYEEEE. V lost 1 base and J lost 10; bases outside the gene matches: 8. The CDR3 region is CASSLSDRAGSPLHF. The CDR3 bases are TGTGCCAGCAGCTTGTCCGACAGGGCCGGCTCACCCCTCCACTTT.